These 28 T cell receptor beta chains were all obtained from the same sample, sequenced in a study of graft-versus-host responses after intestinal transplantation. Repertoires were generated with immunoSEQ multiplex PCR, while TCRdb's copy carries only in-frame clones and drops some. The table lists about 12,000 clones, over 90% of them singletons. The sequencing used PBMCs, collected around 110 days after intestinal transplant. The receptor set was obtained from a human patient who received an intestinal transplant, so some T cells may come from the graft donor.

The gene calls are TRBV9 and TRBJ2-2; either TRBD1 or TRBD2 may supply D (5 bases each). This CDR3 region has 13 residues. Germline CDR1 SGDLS, CDR2 YYNGEE. The ends were cut back, 0 bases at V and 13 bases at J, with 13 bases in the middle. In DNA form, the CDR3 reads TGTGCCAGCAGCGTAGATCGTCAGGGAGCGCTGTTTTTT. It codes for CASSVDRQGALFF.

The chain has TRBV9 and TRBJ1-5; D is possibly TRBD1 (6 bases). Germline CDR1 is SGDLS and CDR2 is YYNGEE. This CDR3 has 14 amino acids. Trimming removed 3 bases from V and 7 bases from J, with 14 bases in between. CDR3 bases: TGTGCCAGCAGCGAGGGGGTAACGGGGCAGCCCCAGCATTTT. Encoded protein: CASSEGVTGQPQHF.

The CDR3 loop is CATSRDGQGVETQYF. The DNA for the CDR3 is TGTGCCACCAGCAGAGATGGACAGGGGGTAGAGACCCAGTACTTC. The V and J genes are TRBV15 and TRBJ2-5; 10 bases are shared with TRBD1. The CDR3 consists of 15 residues. The junction had 2 bases not matched to a gene; V was cut back by 0 bases and J by 4 bases. Germline V CDR1 and CDR2: LNHNV, YYDKDF (reference sequence).

The genes are TRBV4-1 and TRBJ2-2; D perhaps matches TRBD2 (5 bases). The CDR3 spans 17 residues. CDR1 and CDR2 (germline): MGHRA, YSYEKL. V lost 0 bases, J lost 3 bases, and 14 bases lay in between. In DNA, the CDR3 is TGCGCCAGCAGCCAAGAACGGGGTTTCGATGACACCGGGGAGCTGTTTTTT. This translates into CASSQERGFDDTGELFF.

The CDR3 loop is CASSAPLGGRGDEQFF. The CDR3 DNA sequence: TGTGCCAGTAGTGCCCCCCTTGGCGGGAGGGGGGATGAGCAGTTCTTC. J is TRBJ2-1 and V is TRBV19; 9 bases fit TRBD2. V dropped 5 bases and J dropped 8; count of bases not matched to a gene: 13. From germline, CDR1 is LNHDA and CDR2 SQIVND (reference sequence). The CDR3 is 16 amino acids.

The rearrangement uses TRBV5-1 and TRBJ2-5, with D possibly matching TRBD1 (5 bases). The germline V gene encodes CDR1 SGHRS and CDR2 YFSETQ. The length of the CDR3 is 13 residues. Trimming removed 4 bases from V and 4 bases from J, with 11 bases in between. DNA of the CDR3: TGCGCCAGCAGCGGGCAGGGTGGAGAGACCCAGTACTTC. Translated, it gives CASSGQGGETQYF.

The genes are TRBV9 and TRBJ2-1; TRBD2 aligns across 8 bases. Germline CDR1 and CDR2: SGDLS and YYNGEE. This CDR3 spans 18 amino acids. V shed 0 bases, J shed 8 bases, and the junction held 16 bases outside the gene matches. The chain's CDR3 is CASSVAGGEALLVDEQFF. CDR3 DNA: TGTGCCAGCAGCGTAGCGGGGGGGGAGGCTCTGCTTGTCGATGAGCAGTTCTTC.

The J gene is TRBJ1-3, the V gene TRBV30; D possibly corresponds to TRBD1 (6 bases). Germline assignment: CDR1 GTSNPN and CDR2 SVGIG (reference sequence). V lost 3 bases to trimming and J lost 2 bases, with 14 bases between them. The CDR3 consists of 15 residues. CDR3: CAWSGGHNPGNTIYF. The DNA for the CDR3 is TGTGCCTGGAGCGGGGGACATAACCCTGGAAACACCATATATTTT.

This chain joins TRBV27 and TRBJ2-7; 11 positions match TRBD1. The CDR3 is 14 residues long. Per germline, CDR1 MNHEY and CDR2 SMNVEV (reference sequence). The V gene end was trimmed by 8 bases and the J gene end by 3 bases; junction bases not matched to a gene: 6. The CDR3 nucleotides are TGTGCCAGCGGAACCGGGACAGGGGGCTACGAGCAGTACTTC. It encodes CASGTGTGGYEQYF.

The chain recombines TRBV10-3 with TRBJ2-7, with 7 bases identical to TRBD1. The CDR3 loop spans 14 amino acids. Germline CDR1 reads ENHRY; CDR2 reads SYGVKD. With V trimmed by 10 bases and J by 4 bases, 13 bases remained unmatched. Here the CDR3 reads CATNEGTAIYEQYF. CDR3 DNA sequence: TGTGCCACAAACGAGGGGACAGCTATTTACGAGCAGTACTTC.

The J gene is TRBJ1-5, the V gene TRBV27; no reliable D call. There are 14 residues in the CDR3. Germline V lookup: CDR1 MNHEY, CDR2 SMNVEV (reference sequence). Between the trimmed V and J ends, which lost 3 bases and 4 bases, there was a span of 10 bases. The CDR3 bases are TGTGCCAGCAGTTTCGCGGGCCAAAATCAGCCCCAGCATTTT. This encodes CASSFAGQNQPQHF.

The DNA of the CDR3 is TGTGCCTGGAGTGCTGGACAGGCGACTGAAGCTTTCTTT. It encodes CAWSAGQATEAFF. The chain uses TRBV30 and TRBJ1-1, with 7 bases identical to TRBD1. The CDR3 is 13 residues long. V lost 1 base to trimming and J lost 5 bases; unmatched junction nucleotides: 4. CDR1 and CDR2 (germline): GTSNPN, SVGIG (reference sequence).

The CDR3, as DNA: TGTGCCAGCCCCAGGGACTCCGCGAACACCGGGGAGCTGTTTTTT. Amino acids: CASPRDSANTGELFF. The rearrangement joins TRBV6-4 to TRBJ2-2, with TRBD2 as a possible D gene (6 bases). Trimming cost V 8 bases and J 0 bases, with 13 bases left between them. The CDR3 consists of 15 residues. Germline CDR1 MRHNA, CDR2 SNTAGT.

The gene calls are TRBV4-1 and TRBJ2-7; D possibly corresponds to TRBD2 (6 bases). The germline CDR1 and CDR2 sequences are MGHRA and YSYEKL. CDR3 length: 17 amino acids. V gave up 0 bases and J gave up 0 bases, with 15 bases separating them. For the CDR3, the DNA is TGCGCCAGCAGCCAAGATAATAGCCCCGGGGGCTCCTACGAGCAGTACTTC. Its translation is CASSQDNSPGGSYEQYF.

V is TRBV5-1 and J is TRBJ2-7; 12 positions agree with TRBD2. CDR1 is SGHRS and CDR2 is YFSETQ in the germline V gene. V was pared by 4 bases and J by 1 base, with 3 bases of the junction left unmatched. The CDR3 contains 15 residues. This CDR3 reads CASSLGLAGSYEQYF. The CDR3 DNA reads as TGCGCCAGCAGCCTTGGACTAGCGGGATCCTACGAGCAGTACTTC.

The chain combines TRBV15 with TRBJ2-4; the D is unclear. Per the germline V gene, CDR1 is LNHNV and CDR2 is YYDKDF (reference sequence). V was trimmed by 0 bases and J by 8 bases, leaving 5 bases between them. This CDR3 has 12 residues. CDR3 nucleotide sequence: TGTGCCACCAGCAGAGATGGGCACATTCAGTACTTC. As protein: CATSRDGHIQYF.

The chain joins TRBV7-6 to TRBJ2-5, with D maybe TRBD1 (6 bases). Germline V CDR1 and CDR2: SGHVS, FNYEAQ. CDR3 length: 17 residues. V was shortened by 3 bases and J by 4 bases, with 21 bases between the two germline ends. The CDR3 sequence is CASSLGDRPPGRETQYF. The CDR3 region has the DNA TGTGCCAGCAGCTTGGGCGACAGGCCCCCCGGTAGAGAGACCCAGTACTTC.

V gene TRBV19 combines with J gene TRBJ2-7, with 10 nucleotides matching TRBD1. V shed 7 bases, J shed 4 bases, and the junction held 7 bases outside the gene matches. The CDR3 is made up of 14 amino acids. Germline assignment: CDR1 LNHDA and CDR2 SQIVND (reference sequence). The CDR3 loop is CASKPGTGVYEQYF. The CDR3 nucleotides read TGTGCCAGTAAACCCGGGACAGGGGTATACGAGCAGTACTTC.

This chain joins TRBV12-5 and TRBJ1-1; D not certain. V shed 1 base and J shed 7 bases, with 13 bases lying between them. This CDR3 is built from 14 residues. Germline V gene data show CDR1 as LGHNT and CDR2 as FRNRAP. The CDR3 coding sequence is TGTGCTAGTGGTTTGGGACCAAACGCCCTTGAAGCTTTCTTT. It specifies CASGLGPNALEAFF.

This sequence joins TRBV7-9 and TRBJ1-2, with D perhaps matching TRBD1 (6 bases). The V gene's germline CDR1 is SEHNR and CDR2 FQNEAQ (reference sequence). With 5 bases removed from V and 4 bases from J, the gap between germline ends came to 20 bases. CDR3 length equals 16 residues. The CDR3 loop is CASSEDQGSSGYGYTF. In DNA, the CDR3 is TGTGCCAGCAGCGAAGACCAGGGGTCCTCTGGCTATGGCTACACCTTC. The complete variable domain, with remaining parts taken from reference TRBV7-9 and TRBJ1-2, reads DTGVSQNPRHKITKRGQNVTFRCDPISEHNRLYWYRQTLGQGPEFLTYFQNEAQLEKSRLLSDRFSAERPKGSFSTLEIQRTEQGDSAMYLCASSEDQGSSGYGYTFGSGTRLTVV.

J is TRBJ1-1 and V is TRBV5-6; D is possibly TRBD1 (6 bases). This CDR3 is 15 amino acids long. Per the germline V gene, CDR1 is SGHDT and CDR2 is YYEEEE. The V gene lost 1 base and the J gene lost 10 bases, with 20 bases spanning the gap. CDR3 sequence (DNA): TGTGCCAGCAGCTTGAGGGAGGTTCCATCGACAGGAGCTTTCTTT. Translated, it gives CASSLREVPSTGAFF. The complete variable domain, with remaining parts taken from reference TRBV5-6 and TRBJ1-1, reads DAGVTQSPTHLIKTRGQQVTLRCSPKSGHDTVSWYQQALGQGPQFIFQYYEEEERQRGNFPDRFSGHQFPNYSSELNVNALLLGDSALYLCASSLREVPSTGAFFGQGTRLTVV.

The chain couples TRBV5-3 to TRBJ2-1, with 10 positions matching TRBD2. TRBV5-3 counts as an open reading frame of uncertain function. CDR3 length: 16 amino acids. J gave up 6 bases and V 4 bases, and 10 bases lay outside the gene matches. In DNA form, the CDR3 reads TGTGCCAGAAGCGATATAGCGGGAGGAACCTTCAATGAGCAGTTCTTC. It is translated as CARSDIAGGTFNEQFF.

Concerning this clone itself: Other DNA sequences in this specimen translate into the identical CDR3. The chain has TRBV7-9 and TRBJ2-7; D gene unclear. The CDR3 covers 12 residues. The V gene's germline CDR1 is SEHNR and CDR2 FQNEAQ (reference sequence). V lost 1 base and J 2 bases, leaving 3 bases between the germline ends. In DNA form, the CDR3 reads TGTGCCAGCAGCTTAGGTGCCTACGAGCAGTACTTC. This sequence encodes CASSLGAYEQYF. Filled out from reference TRBV7-9 and TRBJ2-7, the complete variable domain reads DTGVSQNPRHKITKRGQNVTFRCDPISEHNRLYWYRQTLGQGPEFLTYFQNEAQLEKSRLLSDRFSAERPKGSFSTLEIQRTEQGDSAMYLCASSLGAYEQYFGPGTRLTVT.

The chain links TRBV6-5 to TRBJ2-2; 10 nucleotides match TRBD1. Looked up from germline, CDR1 is MNHEY and CDR2 is SVGAGI. The CDR3 loop spans 14 amino acids. The ends lost 8 bases at V and 3 bases at J; junction bases unmatched: 3. The chain's CDR3 is CASRGTGDTGELFF. CDR3 nucleotide sequence: TGTGCCAGCCGCGGGACAGGGGACACCGGGGAGCTGTTTTTT.

CDR3 in amino acids: CASSNPRGGSDTQYF. For the CDR3, the DNA is TGTGCCAGCAGTAACCCTAGGGGGGGATCGGATACGCAGTATTTT. The chain links TRBV28 to TRBJ2-3; D perhaps matches TRBD2 (7 bases). The CDR3 is made up of 15 amino acids. Trimming shortened V by 5 bases and J by 6 bases, and 18 bases separated the two germline ends. CDR1 and CDR2 (germline): MDHEN, SYDVKM.

CDR3 coding DNA: TGTGCCAGCAGCCAAGATGTCATCAACACTGAAGCTTTCTTT. This gives the protein CASSQDVINTEAFF. The chain links TRBV4-2 to TRBJ1-1; no definite D call. V gave up 0 bases and J gave up 2 bases, with 7 bases separating them. Looked up from germline, CDR1 is LGHNA and CDR2 is YNFKEQ. This CDR3 spans 14 amino acids.

The chain joins TRBV27 to TRBJ2-1; 7 bases line up with TRBD2. The CDR3 covers 16 residues. Trimming took 1 base from V and 5 from J; bases not matched to a gene: 8. Germline V CDR1 and CDR2: MNHEY, SMNVEV (reference sequence). CDR3 DNA sequence: TGTGCCAGCAGTTTATGGATGGGTGGGGGGGACAATGAGCAGTTCTTC. Its translation is CASSLWMGGGDNEQFF.

The chain combines TRBV7-6 with TRBJ2-1; 10 positions match TRBD1. Trimming cost V 4 bases and J 7 bases; bases outside gene matches: 10. Germline assignment: CDR1 SGHVS and CDR2 FNYEAQ. The CDR3 is 16 residues long. In DNA form, the CDR3 reads TGTGCCAGCAGCTACGACAGGGGGCCCCCGGAGAATGAGCAGTTCTTC. Protein product: CASSYDRGPPENEQFF.